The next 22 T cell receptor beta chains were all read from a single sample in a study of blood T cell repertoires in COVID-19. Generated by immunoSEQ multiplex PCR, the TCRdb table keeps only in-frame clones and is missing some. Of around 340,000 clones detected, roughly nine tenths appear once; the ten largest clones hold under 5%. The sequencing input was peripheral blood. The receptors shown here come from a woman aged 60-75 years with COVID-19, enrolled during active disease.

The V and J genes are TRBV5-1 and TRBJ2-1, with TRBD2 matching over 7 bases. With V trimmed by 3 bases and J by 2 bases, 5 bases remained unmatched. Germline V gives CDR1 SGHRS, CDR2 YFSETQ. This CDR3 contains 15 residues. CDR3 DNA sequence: TGCGCCAGCAGCTCGGCGACTAGCCCCTACAATGAGCAGTTCTTC. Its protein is CASSSATSPYNEQFF.

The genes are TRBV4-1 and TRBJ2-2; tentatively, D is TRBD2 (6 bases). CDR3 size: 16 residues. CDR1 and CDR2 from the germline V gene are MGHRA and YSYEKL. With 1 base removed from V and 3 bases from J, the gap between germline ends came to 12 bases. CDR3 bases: TGCGCCAGCAGCCAAGTGGGCGGGGCCGACACCGGGGAGCTGTTTTTT. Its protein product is CASSQVGGADTGELFF.

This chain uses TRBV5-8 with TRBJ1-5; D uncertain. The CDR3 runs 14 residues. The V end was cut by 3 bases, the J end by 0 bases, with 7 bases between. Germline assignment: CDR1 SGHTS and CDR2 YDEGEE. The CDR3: CASSSPHSNQPQHF. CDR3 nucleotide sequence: TGTGCCAGCAGCTCCCCACATAGCAATCAGCCCCAGCATTTT.

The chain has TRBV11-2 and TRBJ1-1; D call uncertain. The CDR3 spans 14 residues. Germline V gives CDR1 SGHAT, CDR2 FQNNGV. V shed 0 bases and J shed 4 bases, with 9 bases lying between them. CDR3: CASSLELMSTEAFF. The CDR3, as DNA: TGTGCCAGCAGCTTAGAGTTGATGAGCACTGAAGCTTTCTTT.

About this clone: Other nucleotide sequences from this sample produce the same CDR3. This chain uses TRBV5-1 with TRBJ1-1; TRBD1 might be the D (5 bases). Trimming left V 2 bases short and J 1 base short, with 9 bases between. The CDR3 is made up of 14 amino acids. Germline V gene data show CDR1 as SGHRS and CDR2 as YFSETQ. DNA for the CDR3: TGCGCCAGCAGCTTCGGGGGAACGAACACTGAAGCTTTCTTT. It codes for CASSFGGTNTEAFF. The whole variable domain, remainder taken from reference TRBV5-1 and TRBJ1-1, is KAGVTQTPRYLIKTRGQQVTLSCSPISGHRSVSWYQQTPGQGLQFLFEYFSETQRNKGNFPGRFSGRQFSNSRSEMNVSTLELGDSALYLCASSFGGTNTEAFFGQGTRLTVV.

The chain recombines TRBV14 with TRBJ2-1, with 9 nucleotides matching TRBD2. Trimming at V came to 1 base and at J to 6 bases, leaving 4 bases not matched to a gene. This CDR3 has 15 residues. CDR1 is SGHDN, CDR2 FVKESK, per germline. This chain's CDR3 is CASSQASGGPNEQFF. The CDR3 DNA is TGTGCCAGCAGCCAAGCCAGCGGGGGGCCCAATGAGCAGTTCTTC. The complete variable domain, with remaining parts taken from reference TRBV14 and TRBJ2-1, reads EAGVTQFPSHSVIEKGQTVTLRCDPISGHDNLYWYRRVMGKEIKFLLHFVKESKQDESGMPNNRFLAERTGGTYSTLKVQPAELEDSGVYFCASSQASGGPNEQFFGPGTRLTVL.

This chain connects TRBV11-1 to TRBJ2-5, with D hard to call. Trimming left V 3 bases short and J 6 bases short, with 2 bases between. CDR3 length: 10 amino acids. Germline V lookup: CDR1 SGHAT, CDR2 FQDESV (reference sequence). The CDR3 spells CASSFKTQYF. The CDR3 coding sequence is TGTGCCAGCAGCTTTAAGACCCAGTACTTC.

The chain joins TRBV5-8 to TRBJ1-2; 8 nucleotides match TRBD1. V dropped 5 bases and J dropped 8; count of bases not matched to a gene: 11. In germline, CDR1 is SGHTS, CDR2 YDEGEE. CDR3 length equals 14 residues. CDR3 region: CASSPNQGAEGYTF. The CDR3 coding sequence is TGTGCCAGCAGTCCTAATCAGGGGGCGGAAGGCTACACCTTC.

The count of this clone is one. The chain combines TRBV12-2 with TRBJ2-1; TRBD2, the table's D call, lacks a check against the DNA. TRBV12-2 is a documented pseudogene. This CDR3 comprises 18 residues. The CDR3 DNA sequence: TGTGCAAGTCGTTCCACTAGCGGGGGGGCCAAATCCTACAATGAGCAGTTCTTC. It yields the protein CASRSTSGGAKSYNEQFF.

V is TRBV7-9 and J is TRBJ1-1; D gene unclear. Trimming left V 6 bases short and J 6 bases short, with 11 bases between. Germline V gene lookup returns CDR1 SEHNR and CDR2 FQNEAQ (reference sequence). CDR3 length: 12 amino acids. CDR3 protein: CASSLAVPEAFF. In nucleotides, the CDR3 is TGTGCCAGCAGTCTGGCGGTCCCTGAAGCTTTCTTT.

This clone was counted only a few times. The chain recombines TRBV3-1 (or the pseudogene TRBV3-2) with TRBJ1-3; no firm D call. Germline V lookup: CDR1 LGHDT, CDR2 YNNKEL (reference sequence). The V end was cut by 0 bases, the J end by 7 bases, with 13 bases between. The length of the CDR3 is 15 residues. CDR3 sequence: CASSQDWRVLNTIYF. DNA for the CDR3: TGTGCCAGCAGCCAAGACTGGCGGGTGCTCAACACCATATATTTT.

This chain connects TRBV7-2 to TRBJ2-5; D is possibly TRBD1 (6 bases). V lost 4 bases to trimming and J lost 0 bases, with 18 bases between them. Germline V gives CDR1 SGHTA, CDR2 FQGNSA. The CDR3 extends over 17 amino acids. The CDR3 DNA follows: TGTGCCAGCAGCTCAAAATACGGGACACAGTACCAAGAGACCCAGTACTTC. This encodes CASSSKYGTQYQETQYF.

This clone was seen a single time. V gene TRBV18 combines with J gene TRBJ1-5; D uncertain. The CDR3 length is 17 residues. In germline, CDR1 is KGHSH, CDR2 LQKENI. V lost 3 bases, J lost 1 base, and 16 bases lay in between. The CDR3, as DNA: TGTGCCAGCTCACCCTCTGCGGCGGCTGGAAGCAATCAGCCCCAGCATTTT. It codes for CASSPSAAAGSNQPQHF.

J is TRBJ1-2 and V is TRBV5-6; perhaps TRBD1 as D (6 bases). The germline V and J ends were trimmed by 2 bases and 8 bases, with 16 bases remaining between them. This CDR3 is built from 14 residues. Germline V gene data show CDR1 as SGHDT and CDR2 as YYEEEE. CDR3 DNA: TGTGCCAGCAGCTTCCGGGACACCCCGGGGGGCTACACCTTC. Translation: CASSFRDTPGGYTF.

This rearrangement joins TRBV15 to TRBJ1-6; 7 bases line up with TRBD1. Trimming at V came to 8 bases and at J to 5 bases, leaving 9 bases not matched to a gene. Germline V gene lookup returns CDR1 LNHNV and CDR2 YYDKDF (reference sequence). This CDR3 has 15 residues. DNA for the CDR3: TGTGCCACCGGACCCGGGACAGCTAATAATTCACCCCTCCACTTT. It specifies CATGPGTANNSPLHF.

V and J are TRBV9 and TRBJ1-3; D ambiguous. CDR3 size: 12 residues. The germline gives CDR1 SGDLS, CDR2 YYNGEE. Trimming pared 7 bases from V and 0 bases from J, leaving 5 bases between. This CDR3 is CASSFSGNTIYF. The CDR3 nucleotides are TGTGCCAGCTCATTCTCTGGAAACACCATATATTTT. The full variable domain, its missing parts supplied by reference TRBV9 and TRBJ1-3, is DSGVTQTPKHLITATGQRVTLRCSPRSGDLSVYWYQQSLDQGLQFLIQYYNGEERAKGNILERFSAQQFPDLHSELNLSSLELGDSALYFCASSFSGNTIYFGEGSWLTVV.

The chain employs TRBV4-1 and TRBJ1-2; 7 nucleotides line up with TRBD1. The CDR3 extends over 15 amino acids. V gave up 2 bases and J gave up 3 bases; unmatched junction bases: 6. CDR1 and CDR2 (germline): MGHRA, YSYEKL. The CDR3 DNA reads TGCGCCAGCAGCCAACCCCGGGACAGAGACTATGGCTACACCTTC. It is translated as CASSQPRDRDYGYTF.

CDR3 in DNA: TGTGCCAGCAGACGGACTGGCCAAGAGACCCAGTACTTC. It codes for CASRRTGQETQYF. The rearrangement joins TRBV6-6 to TRBJ2-5; weak D call: TRBD2 (5 bases). Trimming cost V 6 bases and J 1 base, with 9 bases left between them. CDR1 MNHNY and CDR2 SVGAGI come from the germline V gene (reference sequence). This CDR3 has 13 amino acids.

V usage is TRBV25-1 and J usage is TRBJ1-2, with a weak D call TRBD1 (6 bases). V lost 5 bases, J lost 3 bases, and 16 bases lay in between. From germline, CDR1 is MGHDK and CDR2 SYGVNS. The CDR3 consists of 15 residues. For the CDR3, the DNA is TGTGCCAGCAGTTTCTTGGGGGACATGGACTATGGCTACACCTTC. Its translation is CASSFLGDMDYGYTF.

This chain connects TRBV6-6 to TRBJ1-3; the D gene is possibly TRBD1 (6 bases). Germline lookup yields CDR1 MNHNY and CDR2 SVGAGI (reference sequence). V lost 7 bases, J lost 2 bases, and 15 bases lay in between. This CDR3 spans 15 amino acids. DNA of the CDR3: TGTGCCAGCAACCAACAGGGAAGGGCTGGAAACACCATATATTTT. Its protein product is CASNQQGRAGNTIYF.

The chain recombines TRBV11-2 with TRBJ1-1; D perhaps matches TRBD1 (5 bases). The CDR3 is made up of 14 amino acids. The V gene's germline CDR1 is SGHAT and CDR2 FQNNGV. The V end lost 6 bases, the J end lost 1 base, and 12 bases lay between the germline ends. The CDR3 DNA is TGTGCCAGCAGGGACACCCTACGGAACACTGAAGCTTTCTTT. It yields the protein CASRDTLRNTEAFF.

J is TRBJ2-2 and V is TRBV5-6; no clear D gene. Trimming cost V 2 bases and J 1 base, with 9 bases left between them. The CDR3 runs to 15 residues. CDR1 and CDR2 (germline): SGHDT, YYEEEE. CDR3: CASSFGDRNTGELFF. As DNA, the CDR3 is TGTGCCAGCAGCTTTGGAGATAGGAACACCGGGGAGCTGTTTTTT.